These T cell receptor beta chains were read from a single sample in a study of cytomegalovirus exposure and HLA in healthy donors. Assay used: immunoSEQ multiplex PCR; TCRdb lists only in-frame clones, some missing. This sample has about 190,000 clones; 81% occur once, and the top ten carry roughly 3.1%. Input material: PBMCs. The receptors shown here come from a man aged 40-49 years in good health and CMV-seropositive. The CDR3 runs from the conserved cysteine through the conserved F or W. Each record gives: J gene, D gene, V gene, clone size, CDR3 DNA, CDR3 protein. D genes are given only for firm matches. Rows may omit the clone size; those that give it use once, few, many or a size class.

j_gene: TRBJ2-1
d_gene: TRBD2
v_gene: TRBV5-1
abundance: once
CDR3nt: TGCGCCAGCAGCCCGGGACTAGCGGGAGGGCTCGATGAGCAGTTCTTC
CDR3aa: CASSPGLAGGLDEQFF

j_gene: TRBJ2-1
d_gene: TRBD2
v_gene: TRBV28
abundance: once
CDR3nt: TGTGCCAGCACGGGAGGAGAGGATGGGAGTGAGCAGTTCTTC
CDR3aa: CASTGGEDGSEQFF

j_gene: TRBJ2-7
d_gene: TRBD2
v_gene: TRBV4-2
abundance: NA
CDR3nt: TGTGCCAGCAGCCAACCGGGACTAGCGGCCTACGAGCAGTACTTC
CDR3aa: CASSQPGLAAYEQYF

j_gene: TRBJ1-1
d_gene: NA
v_gene: TRBV4-1
abundance: NA
CDR3nt: TGCGCCAGCAGCCAAGACAGCGAAAGGTCTGCTTTCTTT
CDR3aa: CASSQDSERSAFF

j_gene: TRBJ2-7
d_gene: TRBD1
v_gene: TRBV6-6
abundance: NA
CDR3nt: TGTGCCAGCAGTTCGGGACAGGGGACCTACGAGCAGTACTTC
CDR3aa: CASSSGQGTYEQYF

j_gene: TRBJ2-3
d_gene: NA
v_gene: TRBV4-2
abundance: NA
CDR3nt: TGTGCCAGCAGCCAAAAAGGGGGACTAAGTACAGATACGCAGTATTTT
CDR3aa: CASSQKGGLSTDTQYF

j_gene: TRBJ2-1
d_gene: TRBD2
v_gene: TRBV29-1
abundance: NA
CDR3nt: TGCAGCGTTGAGGCTAGCGGGAGTTACAATGAGCAGTTCTTC
CDR3aa: CSVEASGSYNEQFF

j_gene: TRBJ1-5
d_gene: TRBD1
v_gene: TRBV5-1
abundance: NA
CDR3nt: TGCGCCAGCAGCTTGGGGACAGGGGCTTTCAATCAGCCCCAGCATTTT
CDR3aa: CASSLGTGAFNQPQHF

j_gene: TRBJ2-2
d_gene: TRBD1
v_gene: TRBV28
abundance: once
CDR3nt: TGTGCCACCGCCGGGACAGGGGTTTCTGGCGGGGAGCTGTTTTTT
CDR3aa: CATAGTGVSGGELFF

j_gene: TRBJ2-4
d_gene: NA
v_gene: TRBV9
abundance: NA
CDR3nt: TGTGCCAGCAGCGGCCGGGACATCGGATCGGTAGCCAAAAACATTCAGTACTTC
CDR3aa: CASSGRDIGSVAKNIQYF

j_gene: TRBJ1-2
d_gene: NA
v_gene: TRBV18
abundance: few
CDR3nt: TGTGCCAGCTCACCCCCTGCCGTGGGCGGCTACACCTTC
CDR3aa: CASSPPAVGGYTF

j_gene: TRBJ2-1
d_gene: TRBD2
v_gene: TRBV27
abundance: NA
CDR3nt: TGTGCCAGCAGGGGGGTAGCGGGGGCATACAATGAGCAGTTCTTC
CDR3aa: CASRGVAGAYNEQFF

j_gene: TRBJ2-7
d_gene: NA
v_gene: TRBV21-1
abundance: NA
CDR3nt: TGTGCCAGCAGCAAATCCCCAGCGGACGCCTGGGGTCGGGGATACGAGCAGTACTTC
CDR3aa: CASSKSPADAWGRGYEQYF

j_gene: TRBJ2-2
d_gene: NA
v_gene: TRBV11-3
abundance: once
CDR3nt: TGTGCCAGCAGCTTAGGCCGGGGGATAAACACCGGGGAGCTGTTTTTT
CDR3aa: CASSLGRGINTGELFF

j_gene: TRBJ2-5
d_gene: NA
v_gene: TRBV5-6
abundance: NA
CDR3nt: TGTGCCAGCGGTCGGGGGTCCTTCGGCGGAGAGACCCAGTACTTC
CDR3aa: CASGRGSFGGETQYF